This TCR beta chain was retrieved from a study of long-term antiretroviral therapy in people with HIV. Findings of the study overall: Among HIV repertoires, CDR3 length ranges were narrower than those of controls.

Germline CDR1 and CDR2: SSHAT and FNYEAQ (reference sequence). The CDR3 runs 13 residues. The V end lost 3 bases, the J end lost 4 bases, and 8 bases lay between the germline ends. In the case of this clone: Its antigen is not identified.

The assay, immunoSEQ v3.0, was run at survey level. The repertoire was sequenced with immunoSEQ multiplex PCR; TCRdb's copy has only in-frame clones and lacks some. The table has approximately 23,000 clones, around 81% seen once. This specimen was unsorted PBMCs, taken 1.5 years after starting antiretroviral therapy. The chain carries TRBV7-7 and TRBJ2-3; D ambiguous. The receptor's source is a man aged 30-40 years with HIV. The CDR3 DNA follows: TGTGCCAGCAGCTTGGTAAGGGCAGATACGCAGTATTTT. Its translation: CASSLVRADTQYF.